Described below is a single TCR beta chain sequence and its context. The source of the sample is a study of blood T cell repertoires in COVID-19. Enrolled through a virtual design, the participants were between roughly 18 and 89 years of age and came from 24 US areas. TCRdb's copy holds only in-frame clones and misses some; the assay was immunoSEQ multiplex PCR. The sample lists about 130,000 clones; around 83% were seen once. CDR3 length: 15 amino acids. The germline V gene has CDR1 MGHRA and CDR2 YSYEKL. With 1 base removed from V and 6 bases from J, the gap between germline ends came to 15 bases. This TCR was sampled from a man over 45 who had recovered from COVID-19. The sample taken for sequencing was PBMCs or T cells enriched from blood (not recorded which). This chain links TRBV4-1 with TRBJ1-2; TRBD1 is a possible D gene (5 bases). The CDR3 DNA follows: TGCGCCAGCAGCCAAGGACGGGGGGGAGGAGATGGCTACACCTTC. Its protein product is CASSQGRGGGDGYTF.